This TCR beta chain appears in the sequencing data of a study of OX40 agonist ivuxolimab in advanced cancers. Study-wide context: Partial responses occurred in Three dose-escalation patients, one with hepatocellular carcinoma and two with cutaneous melanoma. The study, taken as a whole, reports: Antigen specificity was not determined for the expanded peripheral T cells. CD4+ T cells averaged fewer expanded clones than CD8+ T cells.

On this clone: Its target is unknown.

The CDR3 covers 15 residues. Trimming cost V 8 bases and J 6 bases; bases outside gene matches: 13. Germline CDR1 GTSNPN, CDR2 SVGIG (reference sequence). TCRdb's copy holds only in-frame clones and misses some; the assay was immunoSEQ multiplex PCR. The data show tens of thousands of clones, roughly 80% seen once. This material consisted of CD4+ or CD8+ T cells sorted from blood, taken in a trial of the OX40 agonist ivuxolimab. This TCR derives from an adult with an advanced solid tumor such as melanoma, head and neck, liver or kidney cancer. The chain combines TRBV30 with TRBJ1-6, with 7 bases that match TRBD1. The chain's CDR3 is CAGVYRGLGNSPLHF. The CDR3 region has the DNA TGTGCCGGTGTCTACAGGGGATTAGGTAATTCACCCCTCCACTTT.